These 16 T cell receptor beta chains came from one sample sequenced in a study of vaccination and CD4 T cells after COVID-19. The Oncomine TCR Beta short-read assay was applied to DNA of cultured CD4+ T cells. From the PCR reads, TCRdb called clonotypes with MiXCR, one entry per CDR3 protein. This sample has 7,000 to 8,500 distinct CDR3 sequences; 60% occur once, and the top ten carry about 33%. Treatment reported: roughly 11-day PBMC culture with coronavirus spike peptide pools or control peptides (ViraFEST assay). These TCRs' antigens remain unknown. The sample was CD4+ T cells from blood, cultured in vitro. The receptors were gathered from a human donor who had recovered from COVID-19.

The rearrangement uses TRBV10-3 and TRBJ2-3, with 9 positions matching TRBD2. Germline values: CDR1 ENHRY, CDR2 SYGVKD. The V segment lost 5 bases and the J segment 3 bases; nucleotides outside the gene matches: 9. The CDR3 covers 16 residues. CDR3 region: CAISLGTSFLTDTQYF. The CDR3 coding sequence is TGTGCCATCAGTTTAGGGACTAGCTTCCTGACAGATACGCAGTATTTT.

This chain connects TRBV6-1 to TRBJ2-7; 12 bases align to TRBD2. The CDR3 loop spans 14 amino acids. V gave up 6 bases and J gave up 3 bases; unmatched junction bases: 3. Looked up from germline, CDR1 is MNHNS and CDR2 is SASEGT. This chain's CDR3 is CASRRLAGVYEQYF. The CDR3 nucleotides read TGTGCCAGCAGACGACTAGCGGGAGTCTACGAGCAGTACTTC.

The DNA for the CDR3 is TGTGCCAGCAGCTTAGAGGGTAGGGCACCTAACAATGAGCAGTTCTTC. The encoded protein is CASSLEGRAPNNEQFF. The chain uses TRBV11-3 and TRBJ2-1; no clear D gene. The CDR3 covers 16 residues. V dropped 0 bases and J dropped 5 bases, with 14 bases sitting between them. The germline V gene encodes CDR1 SGHNT and CDR2 YENEEA.

A word on this clonotype: Because it lacks the conserved phenylalanine or tryptophan at the end, this CDR3 is likely a read error. V gene TRBV7-3 combines with J gene TRBJ2-5, with a possible D match to TRBD2 (6 bases). The germline CDR1 and CDR2 sequences are SGHTA and FQGTGA. Trimming removed 5 bases from V and 1 base from J, with 8 bases in between. The CDR3 extends over 13 amino acids. CDR3 loop: CASSPGVQETQYL. In DNA form, the CDR3 reads TGTGCCAGCAGCCCGGGGGTCCAAGAGACCCAGTACCTC.

This rearrangement joins TRBV6-5 to TRBJ2-4; a weak D match, TRBD2 (5 bases). Trimming pared 4 bases from V and 0 bases from J, leaving 7 bases between. Germline CDR1 and CDR2: MNHEY and SVGAGI. CDR3 length: 14 amino acids. The DNA for the CDR3 is TGTGCCAGCAGTTTAGGACTAGCCAAAAACATTCAGTACTTC. Translation: CASSLGLAKNIQYF.

This clonotype was found a few times. The CDR3 DNA reads TGTGCCAGTAGTATACAGGGGGTCTATAATTCACCCCTCCACTTT. It encodes CASSIQGVYNSPLHF. V usage is TRBV19 and J usage is TRBJ1-6; 7 positions match TRBD1. V gave up 2 bases and J gave up 3 bases; unmatched junction bases: 1. This CDR3 region has 15 residues. Germline V gene lookup returns CDR1 LNHDA and CDR2 SQIVND (reference sequence).

The rearrangement links TRBV20-1 to TRBJ1-6, with D perhaps matching TRBD1 (5 bases). Trimming shortened V by 6 bases and J by 7 bases, and 10 bases separated the two germline ends. Germline lookup yields CDR1 DFQATT and CDR2 SNEGSKA (reference sequence). This CDR3 spans 12 amino acids. Here the CDR3 reads CSARGANSPLHF. Here the CDR3 DNA reads TGCAGTGCGAGGGGAGCCAATTCACCCCTCCACTTT.

The chain carries TRBV20-1 and TRBJ2-7; 8 bases match TRBD2. V shed 0 bases and J 0 bases; nucleotides not matched to a gene: 1. The CDR3 consists of 14 residues. Germline V CDR1 and CDR2: DFQATT, SNEGSKA (reference sequence). CDR3 protein: CSARERGASYEQYF. In nucleotides, the CDR3 is TGCAGTGCTAGAGAGCGGGGGGCCTCCTACGAGCAGTACTTC.

This rearrangement joins TRBV20-1 to TRBJ2-5; TRBD2 might be the D (6 bases). Germline CDR1 is DFQATT and CDR2 is SNEGSKA (reference sequence). V was shortened by 5 bases and J by 3 bases, with 13 bases between the two germline ends. The CDR3 extends over 13 amino acids. The CDR3 here is CSAPLAAKETQYF. DNA for the CDR3: TGCAGTGCTCCACTAGCAGCTAAAGAGACCCAGTACTTC.

The gene calls are TRBV7-6 and TRBJ2-3; D is possibly TRBD2 (6 bases). Trimming left V 5 bases short and J 4 bases short, with 22 bases between. The CDR3 contains 17 residues. Germline V gives CDR1 SGHVS, CDR2 FNYEAQ. CDR3 residues: CASSQGAGRWAADTQYF. The CDR3, as DNA: TGTGCCAGCAGCCAGGGCGCGGGGCGGTGGGCAGCAGATACGCAGTATTTT.

The rearrangement links TRBV15 to TRBJ1-6; 8 nucleotides align to TRBD1. The ends lost 0 bases at V and 10 bases at J; junction bases unmatched: 5. The germline gives CDR1 LNHNV, CDR2 YYDKDF (reference sequence). This CDR3 region has 15 residues. CDR3 bases: TGTGCCACCAGCAGAGATGGACAGGGATTGTCACCCCTCCACTTT. Protein product: CATSRDGQGLSPLHF.

This clonotype was seen more than once but under ten times. The chain links TRBV6-1 to TRBJ1-2; the D is unclear. The CDR3 loop spans 14 amino acids. The germline V and J ends were trimmed by 4 bases and 4 bases, with 13 bases remaining between them. Germline V gene sequence: CDR1 MNHNS, CDR2 SASEGT. CDR3 region: CASSARTEGYGYTF. CDR3 nucleotides: TGTGCCAGCAGTGCCCGGACGGAAGGCTATGGCTACACCTTC.

J is TRBJ1-6 and V is TRBV20-1; a possible D gene is TRBD1 (5 bases). Germline V gene lookup returns CDR1 DFQATT and CDR2 SNEGSKA (reference sequence). The CDR3 contains 15 residues. Between the trimmed V and J ends, which lost 7 bases and 7 bases, there was a span of 20 bases. The CDR3 protein is CSVTRTGTANSPLHF. In DNA form, the CDR3 reads TGCAGTGTAACCCGAACCGGGACGGCGAATTCACCCCTCCACTTT.

This clonotype was seen a few times. The chain combines TRBV15 with TRBJ2-7, with D perhaps matching TRBD1 (5 bases). V lost 3 bases and J 0 bases, leaving 12 bases between the germline ends. This CDR3 spans 15 amino acids. The V gene's germline CDR1 is LNHNV and CDR2 YYDKDF (reference sequence). CDR3 loop: CATSRQGGASYEQYF. CDR3 bases: TGTGCCACCAGCAGGCAGGGTGGGGCCTCCTACGAGCAGTACTTC.

The chain uses TRBV5-4 and TRBJ2-3; D not resolved. CDR3 length equals 12 residues. V lost 0 bases and J 5 bases, leaving 4 bases between the germline ends. The germline V gene encodes CDR1 SGHNT and CDR2 YYREEE (reference sequence). DNA of the CDR3: TGTGCCAGCAGCTTGGGTGAAGATACGCAGTATTTT. Translating it yields CASSLGEDTQYF.

The chain couples TRBV7-9 to TRBJ1-6; weak D call: TRBD1 (5 bases). Looked up from germline, CDR1 is SEHNR and CDR2 is FQNEAQ (reference sequence). CDR3 length: 14 residues. V was cut by 1 base and J by 9 bases, with 10 bases left in between. The CDR3 sequence is CASSLGGWGSPLHF. CDR3 in DNA: TGTGCCAGCAGCTTAGGGGGGTGGGGTTCACCCCTCCACTTT.